Listed below are T cell receptor beta chains from one sample, sequenced in a study of T cell responses to AZD1222 COVID-19 vaccine. Only in-frame clones appear in the TCRdb table, and some are missing; sequencing was by immunoSEQ multiplex PCR. Counted here are roughly 150,000 clones, over 90% occurring once; the ten biggest clones make up less than 1.6%. The material sequenced was peripheral blood, taken 28 days after the second AZD1222 dose. The receptors shown here come from an adult who received the AZD1222 COVID-19 vaccine. CDR3s leave out the opening cysteine and the closing phenylalanine or tryptophan. The size of a clone is reported for some rows only, either as once, few or many, or as a class for expanded clones.

abundance | v_gene | CDR3aa
once | TRBV7-6 | ASSLEAGINSNQPQH
- | TRBV19 | ASSTRTGGNQPQH
- | TRBV6-6 | ASSHVRYGYT
few | TRBV6-5 | ASSYSRNQPQH
- | TRBV5-1 | ASSRGTGGDEQY
- | TRBV7-7 | ASSKGGIGTGELF
- | TRBV11-2 | ASSRTADRGRRETQY
- | TRBV29-1 | SAQGQGLYGYT
- | TRBV28 | ASRPGGTRGEQY
- | TRBV18 | ASSRVGPDTQY
- | TRBV11-2 | ASSLNRDRDEQY
- | TRBV4-1 | ASSHFGAGDAEQY
- | TRBV3-1/TRBV3-2 | ASSQGWGAGELF
- | TRBV7-6 | ASSSPYSGRDHNEQF
few | TRBV18 | ASSPQGADSPLH
- | TRBV27 | ASSPRVGGNEKLF
- | TRBV5-1 | ASSPGPGSSYNSPLH